Presented here are 32 T cell receptor beta chains from one specimen sequenced in a study of monozygotic twins with inflammatory bowel disease. Using the 5' RACE reads, TCRdb records one entry per CDR3 protein without DNA. There are roughly 140,000 distinct CDR3 sequences in the sample, with approximately 2.5% held by the top ten. Source material: blood. The origin of the receptors is a human donor with ulcerative colitis or Crohn's disease, or a healthy co-twin of an affected twin (not recorded which).

The chain combines TRBV5-1 with TRBJ1-2; TCRdb selects TRBD1, and the lack of DNA leaves this call unchecked. The CDR3 covers 14 residues. The germline V gene encodes CDR1 SGHRS and CDR2 YFSETQ. CDR3 sequence: CASSLGQAMGGYTF.

V and J are TRBV11-2 and TRBJ2-7; TCRdb returns TRBD2, unconfirmable since there is no DNA. CDR3 length: 16 residues. CDR1 SGHAT and CDR2 FQNNGV come from the germline V gene. CDR3 amino acids: CASSSSLGTSGLEQYF.

This chain uses TRBV3-1 with TRBJ1-3. The CDR3 consists of 14 residues. Germline V gene sequence: CDR1 LGHDT, CDR2 YNNKEL (reference sequence). The CDR3: CASSPHASGNTIYF.

The rearrangement links TRBV6-2 or TRBV6-3 to TRBJ1-1; TCRdb designates TRBD1, a call that cannot be tested without DNA. The CDR3 runs to 13 residues. Germline V gives CDR1 MNHEY, CDR2 SVGEGT. CDR3 loop: CASSVPRGTEAFF.

The gene calls are TRBV7-2 and TRBJ2-3; TCRdb lists TRBD2, though no DNA is available to test this call. The germline V gene has CDR1 SGHTA and CDR2 FQGNSA. This CDR3 has 16 residues. CDR3 in amino acids: CASRLSGGSSTDTQYF.

The genes are TRBV20-1 and TRBJ2-5; the TRBD2 assignment by TCRdb is unverifiable without DNA. This CDR3 comprises 15 residues. Germline V gene lookup returns CDR1 DFQATT and CDR2 SNEGSKA (reference sequence). The CDR3 loop reads CSARALPGLQETQYF.

The chain couples TRBV5-1 to TRBJ1-6; TCRdb calls TRBD1, which cannot be checked without DNA. This CDR3 region has 14 residues. Germline CDR1 is SGHRS and CDR2 is YFSETQ. The CDR3 sequence is CASSPNRQYSPLHF.

The chain links TRBV5-6 to TRBJ2-2. This CDR3 contains 13 residues. CDR1 and CDR2 (germline): SGHDT, YYEEEE. CDR3 in amino acids: CASSLVHTGELFF.

The V call is TRBV9, the J call TRBJ2-1; TCRdb returns TRBD2, unconfirmable since there is no DNA. Per the germline V gene, CDR1 is SGDLS and CDR2 is YYNGEE. CDR3 size: 17 residues. The CDR3 sequence is CASNIVGGASSYNEQFF.

The chain combines TRBV20-1 with TRBJ2-7. The CDR3 covers 12 residues. Germline assignment: CDR1 DFQATT and CDR2 SNEGSKA (reference sequence). The CDR3 sequence: CSARVIGYEQYF.

This sequence joins TRBV20-1 and TRBJ1-3; TCRdb reports TRBD1, a call that lacks DNA to check it against. The CDR3 is made up of 21 amino acids. The germline V gene has CDR1 DFQATT and CDR2 SNEGSKA (reference sequence). CDR3 in amino acids: CSATTWGQGRLPAGRKNTIYF.

The chain uses TRBV7-7 and TRBJ2-5. Germline loops: CDR1 SSHAT, CDR2 FNYEAQ (reference sequence). This CDR3 region has 15 residues. The CDR3 reads CASSLARTKQETQYF.

The chain is built from TRBV6-1 and TRBJ2-3. Germline-derived CDR1 and CDR2 are MNHNS and SASEGT. This CDR3 contains 12 residues. CDR3 residues: CASSSDTDTQYF.

The gene calls are TRBV7-2 and TRBJ2-1. The CDR3 contains 13 residues. Per germline, CDR1 SGHTA and CDR2 FQGNSA. CDR3 protein: CASSLATNNEQFF.

The CDR3 region is CASSYSTQNYGYTF. This chain links TRBV6-6 with TRBJ1-2. CDR1 and CDR2 from the germline V gene are MNHNY and SVGAGI (reference sequence). There are 14 residues in the CDR3.

J is TRBJ1-1 and V is TRBV27; TCRdb gives TRBD1 as the D gene, but with no DNA this cannot be confirmed. Germline V lookup: CDR1 MNHEY, CDR2 SMNVEV (reference sequence). The CDR3 length is 14 residues. The chain's CDR3 is CASSLWDRATEAFF.

The V gene is TRBV7-3, the J gene TRBJ1-1; TCRdb selects TRBD1, and the lack of DNA leaves this call unchecked. The V gene's germline CDR1 is SGHTA and CDR2 FQGTGA. The CDR3 sequence is 13 residues long. The CDR3 reads CASSFAGDTEAFF. The complete variable domain, with remaining parts taken from reference TRBV7-3 and TRBJ1-1, reads GAGVSQTPSNKVTEKGKYVELRCDPISGHTALYWYRQSLGQGPEFLIYFQGTGAADDSGLPNDRFFAVRPEGSVSTLKIQRTERGDSAVYLCASSFAGDTEAFFGQGTRLTVV.

The gene calls are TRBV4-2 and TRBJ2-2; TCRdb gives TRBD2 as the D gene, but with no DNA this cannot be confirmed. This CDR3 has 18 amino acids. Germline CDR1 is LGHNA and CDR2 is YNFKEQ. This CDR3 is CASSHPELAGGDTGELFF.

The chain joins TRBV5-1 to TRBJ1-2; checking the TCRdb D call of TRBD1 is not possible without DNA. CDR1 and CDR2 from the germline V gene are SGHRS and YFSETQ. CDR3 size: 15 residues. The CDR3: CASSLVGDLNYGYTF.

V is TRBV28 and J is TRBJ2-7; without DNA, the TCRdb call of TRBD1 cannot be checked. Germline loops: CDR1 MDHEN, CDR2 SYDVKM. The CDR3 is 17 residues long. CDR3 in amino acids: CASSREVVQGSSYEQYF.

CDR3 sequence: CASSLDRGNYNEQFF. This chain joins TRBV7-3 and TRBJ2-1; absent DNA, TCRdb's TRBD1 call cannot be checked. Germline CDR1 and CDR2: SGHTA and FQGTGA. CDR3 size: 15 residues. Based on the CDR3 plus reference TRBV7-3 and TRBJ2-1, the full variable domain is GAGVSQTPSNKVTEKGKYVELRCDPISGHTALYWYRQSLGQGPEFLIYFQGTGAADDSGLPNDRFFAVRPEGSVSTLKIQRTERGDSAVYLCASSLDRGNYNEQFFGPGTRLTVL.

The chain's CDR3 is CASSRTGGANQETQYF. This chain uses TRBV5-1 with TRBJ2-5; the D call from TCRdb, TRBD1, cannot be confirmed without DNA. This CDR3 contains 16 residues. Germline V gives CDR1 SGHRS, CDR2 YFSETQ.

The J gene is TRBJ1-1, the V gene TRBV6-2 or TRBV6-3; there is no DNA to check the TCRdb D call of TRBD1. The CDR3 consists of 14 residues. Germline-derived CDR1 and CDR2 are MNHEY and SVGEGT. The CDR3 loop reads CASSYARGNTEAFF.

The V call is TRBV6-1, the J call TRBJ2-7; TCRdb lists TRBD1, though no DNA is available to test this call. From germline, CDR1 is MNHNS and CDR2 SASEGT. The CDR3 sequence is 14 residues long. The CDR3 loop is CASRGAGGPYEQYF.

The chain joins TRBV20-1 to TRBJ1-1; TCRdb's D gene call, TRBD1, goes unchecked for lack of DNA. This CDR3 is 18 amino acids long. CDR1 DFQATT and CDR2 SNEGSKA come from the germline V gene (reference sequence). The CDR3 here is CSASVPNRGHYLNTEAFF.

The chain is built from TRBV12-3 or TRBV12-4 and TRBJ2-5; TCRdb returns TRBD1, unconfirmable since there is no DNA. This CDR3 region has 14 residues. The CDR3: CASSRVGTEETQYF.

The CDR3 loop is CSARGLAGYEQYF. V is TRBV20-1 and J is TRBJ2-7; TCRdb's D call, TRBD2, is unchecked because there is no DNA. The CDR3 is made up of 13 amino acids. Germline V lookup: CDR1 DFQATT, CDR2 SNEGSKA (reference sequence).

The chain carries TRBV7-9 and TRBJ2-7. This CDR3 is 15 amino acids long. The germline CDR1 and CDR2 sequences are SEHNR and FQNEAQ (reference sequence). The CDR3 reads CASSSADTSSYEQYF.

The chain has TRBV5-1 and TRBJ2-5; TCRdb's assignment of TRBD2 cannot be checked, as there is no DNA. In germline, CDR1 is SGHRS, CDR2 YFSETQ. The CDR3 length is 16 residues. The CDR3: CATGTSGSGDQETQYF.

This sequence joins TRBV20-1 and TRBJ2-2; there is no DNA to check the TCRdb D call of TRBD1. Germline values: CDR1 DFQATT, CDR2 SNEGSKA (reference sequence). The CDR3 sequence is 15 residues long. CDR3 protein: CSAPPRDRYTGELFF.

This rearrangement joins TRBV7-2 to TRBJ2-1. The CDR3 runs to 11 residues. The germline gives CDR1 SGHTA, CDR2 FQGNSA. CDR3 sequence reads: CATGFYNEQFF.

The chain employs TRBV5-1 and TRBJ2-5. This CDR3 contains 11 residues. Germline-derived CDR1 and CDR2 are SGHRS and YFSETQ. This CDR3 is CASSVAETQYF.